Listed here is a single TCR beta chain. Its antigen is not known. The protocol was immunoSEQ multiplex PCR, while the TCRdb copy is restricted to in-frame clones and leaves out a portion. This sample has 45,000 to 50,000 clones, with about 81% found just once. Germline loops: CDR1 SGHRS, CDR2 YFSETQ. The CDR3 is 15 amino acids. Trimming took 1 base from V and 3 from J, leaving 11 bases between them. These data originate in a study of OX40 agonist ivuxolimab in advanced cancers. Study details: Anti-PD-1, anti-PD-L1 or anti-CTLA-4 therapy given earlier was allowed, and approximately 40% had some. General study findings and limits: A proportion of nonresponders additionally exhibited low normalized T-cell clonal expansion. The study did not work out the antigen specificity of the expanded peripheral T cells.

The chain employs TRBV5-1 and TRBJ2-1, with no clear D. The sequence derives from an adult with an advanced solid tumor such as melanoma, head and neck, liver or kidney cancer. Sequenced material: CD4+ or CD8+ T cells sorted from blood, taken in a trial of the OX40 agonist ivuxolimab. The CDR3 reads CASSLSSDYYNEQFF. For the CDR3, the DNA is TGCGCCAGCAGCTTGTCCTCAGATTACTACAATGAGCAGTTCTTC. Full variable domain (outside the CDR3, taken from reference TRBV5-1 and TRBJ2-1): KAGVTQTPRYLIKTRGQQVTLSCSPISGHRSVSWYQQTPGQGLQFLFEYFSETQRNKGNFPGRFSGRQFSNSRSEMNVSTLELGDSALYLCASSLSSDYYNEQFFGPGTRLTVL.